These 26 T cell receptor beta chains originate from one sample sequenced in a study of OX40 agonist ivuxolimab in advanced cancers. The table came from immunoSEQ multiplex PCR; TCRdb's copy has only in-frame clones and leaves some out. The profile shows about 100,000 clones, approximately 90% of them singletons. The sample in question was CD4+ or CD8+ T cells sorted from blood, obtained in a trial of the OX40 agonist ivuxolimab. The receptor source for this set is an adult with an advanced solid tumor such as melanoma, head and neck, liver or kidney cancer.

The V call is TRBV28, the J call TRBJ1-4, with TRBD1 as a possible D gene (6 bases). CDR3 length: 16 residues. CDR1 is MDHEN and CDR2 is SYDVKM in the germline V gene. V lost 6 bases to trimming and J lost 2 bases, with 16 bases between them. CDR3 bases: TGTGCCAGCAGCCCAACAGGGCTCGCGACTAATGAAAAACTGTTTTTT. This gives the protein CASSPTGLATNEKLFF.

CDR3 amino acids: CAWTIRSTDTQYF. CDR3 DNA: TGTGCCTGGACCATACGTAGCACAGATACGCAGTATTTT. The chain joins TRBV30 to TRBJ2-3; no firm D call. From germline, CDR1 is GTSNPN and CDR2 SVGIG (reference sequence). The CDR3 loop spans 13 amino acids. V lost 4 bases and J lost 0, with 8 bases in between.

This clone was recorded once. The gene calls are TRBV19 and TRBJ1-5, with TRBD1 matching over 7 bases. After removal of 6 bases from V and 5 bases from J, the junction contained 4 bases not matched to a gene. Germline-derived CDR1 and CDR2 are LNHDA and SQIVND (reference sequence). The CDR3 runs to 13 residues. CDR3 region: CASREGAYQPQHF. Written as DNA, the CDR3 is TGTGCCAGTAGGGAGGGGGCTTATCAGCCCCAGCATTTT.

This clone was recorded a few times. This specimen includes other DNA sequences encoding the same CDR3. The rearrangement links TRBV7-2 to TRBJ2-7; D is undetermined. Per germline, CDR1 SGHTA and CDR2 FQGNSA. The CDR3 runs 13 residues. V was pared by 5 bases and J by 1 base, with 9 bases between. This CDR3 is CASSLDGSYEQYF. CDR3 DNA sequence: TGTGCCAGCAGCCTCGACGGATCCTACGAGCAGTACTTC.

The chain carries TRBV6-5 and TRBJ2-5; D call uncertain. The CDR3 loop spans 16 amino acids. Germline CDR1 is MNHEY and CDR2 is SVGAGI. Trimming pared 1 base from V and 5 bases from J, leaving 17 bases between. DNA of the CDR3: TGTGCCAGCAGTTACTTAAACCAGGCAAGGTCGGAGACCCAGTACTTC. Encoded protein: CASSYLNQARSETQYF.

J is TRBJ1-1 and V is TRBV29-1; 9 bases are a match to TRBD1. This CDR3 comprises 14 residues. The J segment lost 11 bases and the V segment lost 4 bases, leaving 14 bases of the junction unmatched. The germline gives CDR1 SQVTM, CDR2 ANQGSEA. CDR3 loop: CSVGLGQGGLEAFF. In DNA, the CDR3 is TGCAGCGTTGGCCTGGGACAGGGAGGTTTGGAGGCTTTCTTT.

The CDR3 loop is CASSIFAGAPENIQYF. DNA of the CDR3: TGTGCCAGTAGTATTTTTGCGGGGGCCCCTGAAAACATTCAGTACTTC. This sequence joins TRBV19 and TRBJ2-4, with D tentatively TRBD2 (7 bases). The V end was cut by 3 bases, the J end by 5 bases, with 17 bases between. The CDR3 totals 16 residues. Germline loops: CDR1 LNHDA, CDR2 SQIVND (reference sequence).

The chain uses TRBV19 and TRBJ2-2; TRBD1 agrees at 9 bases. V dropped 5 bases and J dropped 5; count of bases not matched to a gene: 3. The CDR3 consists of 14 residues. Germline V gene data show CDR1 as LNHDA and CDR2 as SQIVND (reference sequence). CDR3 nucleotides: TGTGCCAGTAGTGGGACAGGGTATACCGGGGAGCTGTTTTTT. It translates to CASSGTGYTGELFF.

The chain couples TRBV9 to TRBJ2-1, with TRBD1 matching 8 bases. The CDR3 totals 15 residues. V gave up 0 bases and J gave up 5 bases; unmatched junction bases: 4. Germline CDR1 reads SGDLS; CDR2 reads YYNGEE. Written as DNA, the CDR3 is TGTGCCAGCAGCGTAGCGGGGACAGGAAACAATGAGCAGTTCTTC. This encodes CASSVAGTGNNEQFF.

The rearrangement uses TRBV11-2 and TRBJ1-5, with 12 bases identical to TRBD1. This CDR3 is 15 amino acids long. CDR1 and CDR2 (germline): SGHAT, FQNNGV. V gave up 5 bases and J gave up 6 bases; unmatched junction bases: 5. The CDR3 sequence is CASSPGQGASQPQHF. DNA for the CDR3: TGTGCCAGCAGCCCGGGACAGGGGGCAAGTCAGCCCCAGCATTTT.

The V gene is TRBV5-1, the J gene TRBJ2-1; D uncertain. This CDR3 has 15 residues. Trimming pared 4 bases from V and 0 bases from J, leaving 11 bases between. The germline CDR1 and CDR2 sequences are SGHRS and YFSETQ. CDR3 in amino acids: CASSRGRSSYNEQFF. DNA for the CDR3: TGCGCCAGCAGCAGAGGACGGAGCTCCTACAATGAGCAGTTCTTC.

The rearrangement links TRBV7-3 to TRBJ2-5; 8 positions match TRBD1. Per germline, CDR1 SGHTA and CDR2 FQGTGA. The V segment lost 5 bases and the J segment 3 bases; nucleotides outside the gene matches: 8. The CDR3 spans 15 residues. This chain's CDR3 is CASSLHSDREETQYF. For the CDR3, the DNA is TGTGCCAGCAGCCTGCACTCGGACAGGGAAGAGACCCAGTACTTC.

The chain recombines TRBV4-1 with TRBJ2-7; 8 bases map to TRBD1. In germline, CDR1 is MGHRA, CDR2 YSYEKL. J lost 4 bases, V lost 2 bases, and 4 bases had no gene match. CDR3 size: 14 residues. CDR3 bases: TGCGCCAGCAGCCAACTCCAGGGGGCTTACGAGCAGTACTTC. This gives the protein CASSQLQGAYEQYF.

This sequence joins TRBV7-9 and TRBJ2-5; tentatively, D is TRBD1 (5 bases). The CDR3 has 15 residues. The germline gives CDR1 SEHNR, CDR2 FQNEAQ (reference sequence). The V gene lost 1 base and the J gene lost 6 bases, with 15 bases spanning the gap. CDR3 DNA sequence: TGTGCCAGCAGCTTAGGGTCAGGGCCAGGTCAGACCCAGTACTTC. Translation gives CASSLGSGPGQTQYF.

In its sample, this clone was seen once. CDR3 DNA: TGTGCCAGCAGCTTGTGGATCGGTCCGGTGGATGAAAAACTGTTTTTT. The encoded protein is CASSLWIGPVDEKLFF. This chain links TRBV5-6 with TRBJ1-4; D is unclear. Trimming took off 1 base at V and 6 bases at J, with 16 bases between the two ends. CDR1 and CDR2 (germline): SGHDT, YYEEEE. This CDR3 is 16 amino acids long. Complete variable domain (other parts from reference TRBV5-6 and TRBJ1-4): DAGVTQSPTHLIKTRGQQVTLRCSPKSGHDTVSWYQQALGQGPQFIFQYYEEEERQRGNFPDRFSGHQFPNYSSELNVNALLLGDSALYLCASSLWIGPVDEKLFFGSGTQLSVL.

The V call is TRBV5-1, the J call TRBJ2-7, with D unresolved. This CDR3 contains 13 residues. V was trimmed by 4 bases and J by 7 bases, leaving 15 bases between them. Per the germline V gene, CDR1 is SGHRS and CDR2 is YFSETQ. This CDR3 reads CASSVRSNDEQYF. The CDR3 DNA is TGCGCCAGCAGCGTCCGCTCAAATGATGAGCAGTACTTC.

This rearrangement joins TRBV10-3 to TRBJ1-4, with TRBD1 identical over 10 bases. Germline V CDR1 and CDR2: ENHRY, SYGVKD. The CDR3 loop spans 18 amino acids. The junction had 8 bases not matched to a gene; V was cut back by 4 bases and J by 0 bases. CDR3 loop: CAISGQDRGMSTNEKLFF. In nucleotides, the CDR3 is TGTGCCATCAGTGGCCAGGACAGGGGGATGTCAACTAATGAAAAACTGTTTTTT.

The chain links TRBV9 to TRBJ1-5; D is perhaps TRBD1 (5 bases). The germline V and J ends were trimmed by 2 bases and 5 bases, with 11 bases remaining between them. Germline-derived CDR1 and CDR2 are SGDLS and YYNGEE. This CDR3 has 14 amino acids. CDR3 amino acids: CASSVLGGDQPQHF. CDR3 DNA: TGTGCCAGCAGCGTCCTGGGGGGTGATCAGCCCCAGCATTTT.

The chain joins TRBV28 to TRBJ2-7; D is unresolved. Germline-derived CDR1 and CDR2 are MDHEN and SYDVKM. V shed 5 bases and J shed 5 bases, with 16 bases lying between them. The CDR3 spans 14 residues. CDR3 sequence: CASSKYGNRDEQYF. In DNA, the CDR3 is TGTGCCAGCAGTAAGTACGGAAATCGGGACGAGCAGTACTTC.

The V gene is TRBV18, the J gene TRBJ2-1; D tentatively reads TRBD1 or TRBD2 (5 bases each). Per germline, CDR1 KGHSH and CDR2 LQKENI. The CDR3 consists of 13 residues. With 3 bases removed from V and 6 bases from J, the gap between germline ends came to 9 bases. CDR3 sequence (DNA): TGTGCCAGCTCACCGGGGGTAGCCAATGAGCAGTTCTTC. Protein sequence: CASSPGVANEQFF.

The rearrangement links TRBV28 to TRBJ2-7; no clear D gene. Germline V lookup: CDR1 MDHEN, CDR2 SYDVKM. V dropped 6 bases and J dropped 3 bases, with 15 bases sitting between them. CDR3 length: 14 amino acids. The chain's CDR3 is CASRPGPVHYEQYF. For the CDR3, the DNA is TGTGCCAGCAGGCCCGGGCCGGTTCACTACGAGCAGTACTTC.

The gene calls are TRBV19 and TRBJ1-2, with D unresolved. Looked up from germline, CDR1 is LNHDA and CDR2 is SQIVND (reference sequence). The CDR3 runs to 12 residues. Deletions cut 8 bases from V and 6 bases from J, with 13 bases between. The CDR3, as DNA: TGTGCCAGTTCAGAGGGAAACCATGGCTACACCTTC. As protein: CASSEGNHGYTF. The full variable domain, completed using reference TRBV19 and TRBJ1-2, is DGGITQSPKYLFRKEGQNVTLSCEQNLNHDAMYWYRQDPGQGLRLIYYSQIVNDFQKGDIAEGYSVSREKKESFPLTVTSAQKNPTAFYLCASSEGNHGYTFGSGTRLTVV.

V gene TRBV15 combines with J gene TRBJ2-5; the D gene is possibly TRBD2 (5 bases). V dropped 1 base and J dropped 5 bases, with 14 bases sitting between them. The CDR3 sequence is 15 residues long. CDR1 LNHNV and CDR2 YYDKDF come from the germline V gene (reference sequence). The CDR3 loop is CATSRGVTPGETQYF. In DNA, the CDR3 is TGTGCCACCAGCAGAGGGGTAACCCCGGGGGAGACCCAGTACTTC.

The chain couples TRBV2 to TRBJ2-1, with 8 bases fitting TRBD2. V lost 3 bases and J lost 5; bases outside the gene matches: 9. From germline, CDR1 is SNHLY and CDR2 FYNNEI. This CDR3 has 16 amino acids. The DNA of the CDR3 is TGTGCCAGCAGTGACAATCTGAGCGGGAGAAACAATGAGCAGTTCTTC. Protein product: CASSDNLSGRNNEQFF.

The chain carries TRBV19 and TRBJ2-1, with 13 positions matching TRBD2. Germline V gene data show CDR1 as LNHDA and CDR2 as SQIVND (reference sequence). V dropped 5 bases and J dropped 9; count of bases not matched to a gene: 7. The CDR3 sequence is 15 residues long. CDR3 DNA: TGTGCCAGTAGTCAACTAGCGGGAGGGCCTATTGAGCAGTTCTTC. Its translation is CASSQLAGGPIEQFF.

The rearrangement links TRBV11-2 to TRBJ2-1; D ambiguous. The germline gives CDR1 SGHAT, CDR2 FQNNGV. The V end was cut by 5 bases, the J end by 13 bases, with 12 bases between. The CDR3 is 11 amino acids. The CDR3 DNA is TGTGCCAGCAGCCAAACCACCTCCCAGTTCTTC. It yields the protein CASSQTTSQFF. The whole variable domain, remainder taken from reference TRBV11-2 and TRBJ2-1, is EAGVAQSPRYKIIEKRQSVAFWCNPISGHATLYWYQQILGQGPKLLIQFQNNGVVDDSQLPKDRFSAERLKGVDSTLKIQPAKLEDSAVYLCASSQTTSQFFGPGTRLTVL.